This T cell receptor (beta chain) was recovered during a study of cytomegalovirus exposure and HLA in healthy donors. On the study more broadly: T cells numbering some 170 million yielded approximately 100 million unique TCR beta sequences in an earlier analysis. Points from the study as a whole: Rarity marked most TCR sequences, yet some public TCRs occurred in many donors.

Remarks on this clone: Its antigen is undetermined.

60 Vbeta and 13 Jbeta primers were used in PCR. As handled by the study authors: About 10 million shared chains were among around 80 million unique TCR beta chains counted in a later analysis. Generated by immunoSEQ multiplex PCR, the TCRdb table keeps only in-frame clones and is missing some. V and J calls and clone size are as listed in that table; D and trimming were resolved from the DNA. The repertoire consists of about 170,000 clones, with about three quarters occurring once and the leading ten covering 6.3%. Trimming cost V 6 bases and J 6 bases; bases outside gene matches: 3. CDR1 is KGHSH and CDR2 is LQKENI in the germline V gene. This CDR3 contains 13 residues.

The sequence derives from a man aged 40-55 years in good health and CMV-seropositive. The genes are TRBV18 and TRBJ2-3; 10 bases fit TRBD2. Material: PBMCs. CDR3 DNA sequence: TGTGCCAGCTCGAAGCGGGAGGGCGATACGCAGTATTTT. This sequence encodes CASSKREGDTQYF.